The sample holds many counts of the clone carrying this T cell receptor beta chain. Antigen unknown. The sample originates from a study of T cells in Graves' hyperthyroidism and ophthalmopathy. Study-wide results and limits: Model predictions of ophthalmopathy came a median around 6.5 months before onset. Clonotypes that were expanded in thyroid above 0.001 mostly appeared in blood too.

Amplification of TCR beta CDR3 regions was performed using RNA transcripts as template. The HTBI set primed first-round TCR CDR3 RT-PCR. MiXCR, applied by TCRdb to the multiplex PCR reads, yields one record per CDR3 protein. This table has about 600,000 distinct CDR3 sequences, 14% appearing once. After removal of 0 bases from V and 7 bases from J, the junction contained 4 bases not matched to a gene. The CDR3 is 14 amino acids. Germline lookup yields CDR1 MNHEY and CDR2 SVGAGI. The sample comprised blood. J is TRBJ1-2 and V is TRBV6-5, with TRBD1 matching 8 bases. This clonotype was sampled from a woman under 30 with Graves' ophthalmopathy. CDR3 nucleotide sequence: TGTGCCAGCAGTTACTCGGACAGGGATCCTGGCTACACCTTC. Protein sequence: CASSYSDRDPGYTF.